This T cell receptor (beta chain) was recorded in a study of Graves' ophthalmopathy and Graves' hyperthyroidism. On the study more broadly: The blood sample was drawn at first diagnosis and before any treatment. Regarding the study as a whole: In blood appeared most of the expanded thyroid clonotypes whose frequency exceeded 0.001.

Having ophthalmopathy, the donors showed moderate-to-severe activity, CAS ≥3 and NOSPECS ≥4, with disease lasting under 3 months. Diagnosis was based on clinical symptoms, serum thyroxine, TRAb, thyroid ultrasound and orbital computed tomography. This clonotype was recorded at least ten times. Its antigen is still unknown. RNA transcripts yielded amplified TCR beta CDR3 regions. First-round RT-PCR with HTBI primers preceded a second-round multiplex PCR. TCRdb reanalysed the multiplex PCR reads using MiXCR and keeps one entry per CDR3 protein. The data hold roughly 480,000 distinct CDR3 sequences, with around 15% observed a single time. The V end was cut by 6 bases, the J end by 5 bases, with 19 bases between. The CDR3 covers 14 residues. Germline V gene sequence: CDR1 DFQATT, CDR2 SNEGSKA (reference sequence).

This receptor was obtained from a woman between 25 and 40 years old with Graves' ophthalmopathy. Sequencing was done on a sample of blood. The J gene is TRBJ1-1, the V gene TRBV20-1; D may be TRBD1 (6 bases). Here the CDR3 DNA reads TGCAGTGCCCCCAAGGGGGGCTATGGTACTGAAGCTTTCTTT. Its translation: CSAPKGGYGTEAFF.